This T cell receptor beta chain was observed in a study of cytomegalovirus exposure and HLA in healthy donors. In nominal health when sampled, donors likely had unrecorded immune exposures nonetheless. Concerning this clone: Antigen unknown.

The PCR was carried out with 60 Vbeta primers and 13 Jbeta primers. Sequencing was performed with immunoSEQ multiplex PCR; in TCRdb, only in-frame clones are kept and a portion is missing. The specimen's table records roughly 76,000 clones. Germline CDR1 and CDR2: MNHEY and SMNVEV (reference sequence). CDR3 size: 13 residues. Losses at the gene ends were 6 bases for V and 3 bases for J; bases not matched to a gene: 1. General study results and limits: Sequencing had likely introduced a cluster of highly shared sequence variants as an artifact. Accurate HLA-A and HLA-B prediction from TCR beta sequences was reported for most subjects. The study listed some 160 cytomegalovirus-associated TCR beta chains.

The receptor comes from a female donor in good health and CMV-seropositive. Sequenced sample: PBMCs. This sequence joins TRBV27 and TRBJ1-2; 10 bases line up with TRBD1. DNA of the CDR3: TGTGCCAGCAGGGGGACAGGGGACTATGGCTACACCTTC. It codes for CASRGTGDYGYTF.